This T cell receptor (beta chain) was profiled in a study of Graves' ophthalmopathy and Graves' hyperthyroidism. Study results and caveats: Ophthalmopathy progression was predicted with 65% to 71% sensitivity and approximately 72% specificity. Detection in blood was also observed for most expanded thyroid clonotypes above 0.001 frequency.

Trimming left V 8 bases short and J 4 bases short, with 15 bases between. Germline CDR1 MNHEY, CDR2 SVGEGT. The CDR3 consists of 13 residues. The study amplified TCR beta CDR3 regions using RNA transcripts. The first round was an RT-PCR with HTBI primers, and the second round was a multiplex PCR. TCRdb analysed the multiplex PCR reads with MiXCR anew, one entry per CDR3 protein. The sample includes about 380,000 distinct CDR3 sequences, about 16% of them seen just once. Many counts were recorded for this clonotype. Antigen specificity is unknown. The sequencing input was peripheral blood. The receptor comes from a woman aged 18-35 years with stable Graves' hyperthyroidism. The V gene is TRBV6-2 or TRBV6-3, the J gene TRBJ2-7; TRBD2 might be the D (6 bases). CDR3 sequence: CASGLPGAYEQYF. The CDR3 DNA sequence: TGTGCCAGCGGTCTACCGGGAGCTTACGAGCAGTACTTC.